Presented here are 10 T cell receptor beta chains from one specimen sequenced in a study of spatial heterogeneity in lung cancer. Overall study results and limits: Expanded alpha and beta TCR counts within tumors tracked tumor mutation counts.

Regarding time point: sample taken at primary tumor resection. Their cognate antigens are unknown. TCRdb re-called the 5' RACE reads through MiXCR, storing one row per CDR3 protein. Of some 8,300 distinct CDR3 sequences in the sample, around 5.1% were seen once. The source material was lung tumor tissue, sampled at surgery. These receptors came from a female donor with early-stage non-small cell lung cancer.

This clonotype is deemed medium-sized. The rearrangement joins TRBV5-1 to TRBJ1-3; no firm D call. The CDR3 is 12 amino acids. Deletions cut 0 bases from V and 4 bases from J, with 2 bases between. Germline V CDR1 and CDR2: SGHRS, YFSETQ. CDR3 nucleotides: TGCGCCAGCAGCTTGGAAGGAAACACCATATATTTT. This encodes CASSLEGNTIYF.

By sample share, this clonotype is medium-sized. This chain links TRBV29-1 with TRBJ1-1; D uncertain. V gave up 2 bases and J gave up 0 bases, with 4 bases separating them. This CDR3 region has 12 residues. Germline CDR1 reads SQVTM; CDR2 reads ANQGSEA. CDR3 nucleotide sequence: TGCAGCGTTGAACGAATGAACACTGAAGCTTTCTTT. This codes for CSVERMNTEAFF.

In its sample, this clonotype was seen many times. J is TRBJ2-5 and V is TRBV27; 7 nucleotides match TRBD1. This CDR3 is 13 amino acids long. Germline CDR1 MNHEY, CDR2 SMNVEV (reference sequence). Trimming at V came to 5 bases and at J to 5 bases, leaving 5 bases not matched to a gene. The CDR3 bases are TGTGCCAGCAGTGAACAGGGGTGGGAGACCCAGTACTTC. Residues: CASSEQGWETQYF.

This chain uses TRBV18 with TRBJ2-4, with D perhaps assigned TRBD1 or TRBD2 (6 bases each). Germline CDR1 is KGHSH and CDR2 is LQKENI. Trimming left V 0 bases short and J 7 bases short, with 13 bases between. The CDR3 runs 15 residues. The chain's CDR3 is CASSPPSRGVNIQYF. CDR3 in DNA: TGTGCCAGCTCACCACCTTCGAGGGGGGTGAACATTCAGTACTTC.

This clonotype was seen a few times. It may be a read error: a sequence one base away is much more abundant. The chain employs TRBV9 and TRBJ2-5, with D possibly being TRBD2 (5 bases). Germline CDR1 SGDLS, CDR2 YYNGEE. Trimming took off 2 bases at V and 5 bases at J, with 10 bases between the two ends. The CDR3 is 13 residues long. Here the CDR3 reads CASSVDSWETQYF. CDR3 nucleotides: TGTGCCAGCAGCGTGGACTCCTGGGAGACCCAGTACTTC.

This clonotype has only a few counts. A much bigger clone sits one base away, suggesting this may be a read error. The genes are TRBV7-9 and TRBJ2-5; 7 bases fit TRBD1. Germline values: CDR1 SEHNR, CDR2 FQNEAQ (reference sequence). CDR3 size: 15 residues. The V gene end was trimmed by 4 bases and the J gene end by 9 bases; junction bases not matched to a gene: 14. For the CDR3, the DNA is TGTGCCAGCAGCTCCGGGACAGTCATGGGGGAGCCCCAGTACTTC. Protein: CASSSGTVMGEPQYF.

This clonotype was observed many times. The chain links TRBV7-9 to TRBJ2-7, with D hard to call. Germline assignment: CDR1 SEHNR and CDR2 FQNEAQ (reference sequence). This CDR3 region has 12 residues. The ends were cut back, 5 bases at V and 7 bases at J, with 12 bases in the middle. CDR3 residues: CASSLAIGEQYF. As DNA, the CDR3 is TGTGCCAGCAGCCTGGCAATCGGAGAGCAGTACTTC.

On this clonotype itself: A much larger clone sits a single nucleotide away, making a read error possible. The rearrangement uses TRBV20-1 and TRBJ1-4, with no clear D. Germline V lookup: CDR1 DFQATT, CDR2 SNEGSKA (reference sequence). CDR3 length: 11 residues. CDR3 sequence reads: CLGRDSEKLFF. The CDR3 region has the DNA TGCCTGGGCCGGGATTCTGAAAAACTGTTTTTT.

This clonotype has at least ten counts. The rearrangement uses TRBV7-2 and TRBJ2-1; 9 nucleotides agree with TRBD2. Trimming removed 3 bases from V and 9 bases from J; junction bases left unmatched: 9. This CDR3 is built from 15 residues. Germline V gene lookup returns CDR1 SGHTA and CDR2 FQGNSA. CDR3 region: CASSLMLAGTGEQFF. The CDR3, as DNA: TGTGCCAGCAGCTTGATGCTAGCGGGAACAGGTGAGCAGTTCTTC.

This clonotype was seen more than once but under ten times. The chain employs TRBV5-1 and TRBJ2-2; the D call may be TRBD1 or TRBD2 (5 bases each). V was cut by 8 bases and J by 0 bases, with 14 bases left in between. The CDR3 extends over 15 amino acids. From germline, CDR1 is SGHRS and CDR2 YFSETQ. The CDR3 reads CASSRGDPNTGELFF. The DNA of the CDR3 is TGCGCCAGTAGCAGAGGGGACCCGAACACCGGGGAGCTGTTTTTT.